These 8 T cell receptor beta chains came from one sample sequenced in a study of blood T cells in healthy people across ages. With a J-beta primer mix and a sample-barcoded 5' primer, a second PCR ran about 7 to 12 cycles. TCRdb reprocessed the 5' RACE reads with MiXCR, giving one entry per CDR3 protein. The profile covers roughly 1,000,000 distinct CDR3 sequences, with under 30% appearing a single time and around 0.75% taken by the ten largest. This sample was shared with a second study, whose subject was T cells of mothers and their children.

The specimen sequenced was blood. These TCRs come from a girl aged 2 to 9 in good health.

The J gene is TRBJ2-3, the V gene TRBV9; TRBD2 matches 7 bases. The V and J ends lost 0 bases and 0 bases, in that order; junction bases with no gene match: 10. The CDR3 has 18 amino acids. CDR1 and CDR2 from the germline V gene are SGDLS and YYNGEE. DNA of the CDR3: TGTGCCAGCAGCGTAGCTTTTTCGGGCGGGAGTAGCACAGATACGCAGTATTTT. Its protein is CASSVAFSGGSSTDTQYF.

This sequence joins TRBV7-9 and TRBJ2-3; 7 bases fit TRBD2. The CDR3 runs to 15 residues. Germline-derived CDR1 and CDR2 are SEHNR and FQNEAQ (reference sequence). V dropped 1 base and J dropped 8; count of bases not matched to a gene: 9. The chain's CDR3 is CASSLGAGDFGTQYF. The CDR3 bases are TGTGCCAGCAGCTTAGGGGCGGGAGACTTCGGTACGCAGTATTTT.

The genes are TRBV4-1 and TRBJ1-2, with D perhaps TRBD1 (5 bases). Germline CDR1 reads MGHRA; CDR2 reads YSYEKL. The CDR3 extends over 14 amino acids. V lost 0 bases, J lost 8 bases, and 13 bases lay in between. CDR3: CASSQDDPGSGYTF. CDR3 DNA: TGCGCCAGCAGCCAAGATGATCCAGGGTCGGGCTACACCTTC.

The chain recombines TRBV7-6 with TRBJ2-5; 7 bases match TRBD1. The J call is uncertain, as TRBJ2-7 better fits the DNA end. Germline V gives CDR1 SGHVS, CDR2 FNYEAQ. The CDR3 length is 15 residues. Here the CDR3 DNA reads TGTGCCAGCAGCTTAAGTGAGGGGGCGTCCTACGAGCAGTACTTC. This codes for CASSLSEGASYEQYF.

The rearrangement joins TRBV5-1 to TRBJ1-1, with unresolved D. Germline CDR1 and CDR2: SGHRS and YFSETQ. Between the trimmed V and J ends, which lost 4 bases and 2 bases, there was a span of 15 bases. The CDR3 spans 15 residues. CDR3 residues: CASSPLIGRNTEAFF. As DNA, the CDR3 is TGCGCCAGCAGCCCCTTAATCGGTAGAAACACTGAAGCTTTCTTT.

This chain connects TRBV29-1 to TRBJ2-1; 8 bases align to TRBD2. The assigned J gene may be wrong: the sequence end matches TRBJ2-7 better. Germline V CDR1 and CDR2: SQVTM, ANQGSEA. The CDR3 runs to 14 residues. The CDR3 coding sequence is TGCAGCGTTGCGGCGGGAGGTCCGCTTTCCGAGCAGTACTTC. Encoded protein: CSVAAGGPLSEQYF.

A few counts support this clonotype. V usage is TRBV6-5 and J usage is TRBJ2-1; weak D call: TRBD2 (6 bases). Germline loops: CDR1 MNHEY, CDR2 SVGAGI. The CDR3 covers 13 residues. Between the trimmed V and J ends, which lost 6 bases and 6 bases, there was a span of 12 bases. This CDR3 is CASSRRGTNEQFF. The CDR3 region has the DNA TGTGCCAGCAGCCGGCGGGGTACCAATGAGCAGTTCTTC.

This clonotype was counted only a few times. This chain joins TRBV7-2 and TRBJ1-1; D is unresolved. The CDR3 sequence is 12 residues long. CDR1 and CDR2 from the germline V gene are SGHTA and FQGNSA. With 3 bases removed from V and 6 bases from J, the gap between germline ends came to 8 bases. CDR3 DNA: TGTGCCAGCAGCTTTTGGACGGCTGAAGCTTTCTTT. Translated: CASSFWTAEAFF. Combining the CDR3 with reference TRBV7-2 and TRBJ1-1 gives the whole variable domain GAGVSQSPSNKVTEKGKDVELRCDPISGHTALYWYRQSLGQGLEFLIYFQGNSAPDKSGLPSDRFSAERTGGSVSTLTIQRTQQEDSAVYLCASSFWTAEAFFGQGTRLTVV.